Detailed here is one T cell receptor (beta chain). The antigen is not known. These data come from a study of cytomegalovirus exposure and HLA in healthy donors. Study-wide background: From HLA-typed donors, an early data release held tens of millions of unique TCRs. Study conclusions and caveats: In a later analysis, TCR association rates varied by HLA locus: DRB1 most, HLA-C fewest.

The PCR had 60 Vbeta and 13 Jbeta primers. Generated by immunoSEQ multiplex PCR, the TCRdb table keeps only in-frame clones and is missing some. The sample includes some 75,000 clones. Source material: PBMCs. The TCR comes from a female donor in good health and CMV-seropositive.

The CDR3: CASGTGGAGANVLTF. The CDR3 coding sequence is TGCGCCAGCGGGACAGGGGGCGCTGGGGCCAACGTCCTGACTTTC. This sequence joins TRBV5-1 and TRBJ2-6, with 12 bases lining up with TRBD1. Germline V gene data show CDR1 as SGHRS and CDR2 as YFSETQ. The J segment lost 2 bases and the V segment lost 7 bases, leaving 1 base of the junction unmatched. The CDR3 covers 15 residues.